What follows is one TCR beta chain and its context. The sample is drawn from a study of PD-L1 blockade in urothelial cancer. Study context: The patients had undergone anywhere from 0 to 3 prior chemotherapy regimens. Blood analyses occurred 3 weeks (second dose) and 6 weeks post treatment start. Median blood clonality was roughly 0.087, with 82,636 unique TCRs.

Added to each PCR by spiking were synthetic TCR analog templates. Sequenced by immunoSEQ multiplex PCR; TCRdb stores in-frame clones only, minus some. Of 90,000 to 130,000 clones detected, 75% to 95% appear once; the ten largest clones hold less than 4.5%. Stated time point: peripheral blood 6 weeks after treatment start. Germline V gene lookup returns CDR1 KGHSH and CDR2 LQKENI. With V trimmed by 3 bases and J by 4 bases, 10 bases remained unmatched. The CDR3 has 16 amino acids. The clonotype originates from a man in his 60s with urothelial cancer. Sample: PBMCs, taken around atezolizumab (anti-PD-L1) treatment. The chain uses TRBV18 and TRBJ1-1; 8 bases fit TRBD1. The CDR3 DNA is TGTGCCAGCTCACCCCAGAGGACAGGGCCTAGCACTGAAGCTTTCTTT. This translates into CASSPQRTGPSTEAFF.